One and the same sample provided the 12 T cell receptor beta chains below, sequenced in a study of glioma-infiltrating T cells after dendritic cell vaccination. TCRdb's copy holds only in-frame clones and misses some; the assay was immunoSEQ multiplex PCR. The table lists some 99,000 clones, approximately 84% of them singletons. Time point reported: after dendritic cell vaccination, including at tumor progression/relapse. The sequencing used blood, collected after dendritic cell vaccination. The source is a human donor with glioblastoma.

The chain carries TRBV7-2 and TRBJ1-5; TRBD1 might be the D (6 bases). The CDR3 length is 15 residues. The V end was cut by 7 bases, the J end by 2 bases, with 15 bases between. The germline CDR1 and CDR2 sequences are SGHTA and FQGNSA. CDR3 protein: CASKKGGFGNQPQHF. The CDR3 bases are TGTGCCAGCAAAAAGGGGGGGTTTGGCAATCAGCCCCAGCATTTT.

The chain employs TRBV4-1 and TRBJ1-2, with D possibly TRBD1 on 6 matching bases. The V end was cut by 4 bases, the J end by 3 bases, with 12 bases between. The CDR3 consists of 14 residues. The germline CDR1 and CDR2 sequences are MGHRA and YSYEKL. As DNA, the CDR3 is TGCGCCAGCAGCCCAGGGGAGCTGCACTATGGCTACACCTTC. Translating gives CASSPGELHYGYTF.

The V call is TRBV5-1, the J call TRBJ1-1, with no clear D. The germline gives CDR1 SGHRS, CDR2 YFSETQ. The CDR3 sequence is 14 residues long. Trimming removed 5 bases at V and 0 bases at J, with 11 bases between. CDR3 region: CASRSSGMNTEAFF. For the CDR3, the DNA is TGCGCCAGCAGGTCTTCGGGGATGAACACTGAAGCTTTCTTT.

J is TRBJ2-3 and V is TRBV6-4, with TRBD2 matching over 7 bases. The CDR3 sequence is 13 residues long. Germline trimming cut 3 bases from V and 5 bases from J; bases unmatched to any gene: 2. Germline CDR1 and CDR2: MRHNA and SNTAGT. CDR3 in amino acids: CASSEGGRDTQYF. In DNA form, the CDR3 reads TGTGCCAGCAGTGAAGGCGGGAGAGATACGCAGTATTTT.

This clone was counted between two and nine times. The gene calls are TRBV27 and TRBJ1-1, with no clear D. This CDR3 is built from 14 residues. The germline V gene encodes CDR1 MNHEY and CDR2 SMNVEV (reference sequence). The V gene lost 2 bases and the J gene lost 2 bases, with 9 bases spanning the gap. CDR3: CASSLNAGNTEAFF. For the CDR3, the DNA is TGTGCCAGCAGTTTAAATGCAGGTAACACTGAAGCTTTCTTT.

This chain connects TRBV27 to TRBJ2-2; 12 bases align to TRBD2. V lost 2 bases to trimming and J lost 2 bases; unmatched junction nucleotides: 3. The length of the CDR3 is 17 residues. Germline V gene sequence: CDR1 MNHEY, CDR2 SMNVEV (reference sequence). The CDR3 bases are TGTGCCAGCAGTTTACTAGCGGGAGGGCCTAACACCGGGGAGCTGTTTTTT. It yields the protein CASSLLAGGPNTGELFF.

V is TRBV5-6 and J is TRBJ2-7; possible D gene TRBD1, 6 bases. CDR1 SGHDT and CDR2 YYEEEE come from the germline V gene. The CDR3 totals 13 residues. Trimming stripped 0 bases from V and 2 bases from J, with 6 bases between. CDR3 region: CASSLDRAYEQYF. In DNA, the CDR3 is TGTGCCAGCAGCTTGGACAGGGCCTACGAGCAGTACTTC.

The CDR3 DNA follows: TGCAGCGTTGATAGCCCCGCGTCGCCAGGGATTGGTGGCTACACCTTC. Its translation: CSVDSPASPGIGGYTF. This sequence joins TRBV29-1 and TRBJ1-2, with D perhaps TRBD1 (5 bases). The ends were cut back, 3 bases at V and 7 bases at J, with 24 bases in the middle. The CDR3 is 16 residues long. Per germline, CDR1 SQVTM and CDR2 ANQGSEA.

The CDR3 coding sequence is TGTGCCAGTAGTATAGGTCCAGGGACTAACTATGGCTACACCTTC. Encoded protein: CASSIGPGTNYGYTF. The rearrangement joins TRBV19 to TRBJ1-2; the D gene is possibly TRBD1 (5 bases). The germline CDR1 and CDR2 sequences are LNHDA and SQIVND (reference sequence). The CDR3 sequence is 15 residues long. Trimming pared 1 base from V and 0 bases from J, leaving 9 bases between.

The chain joins TRBV29-1 to TRBJ1-1; no clear D. Germline V CDR1 and CDR2: SQVTM, ANQGSEA. CDR3 length: 13 amino acids. Deletions cut 4 bases from V and 2 bases from J, with 11 bases between. The CDR3 coding sequence is TGCAGCGTTGTCGGGGAAGGTAACACTGAAGCTTTCTTT. It translates to CSVVGEGNTEAFF.

The gene calls are TRBV21-1 and TRBJ1-2. TRBV21-1 is marked as a pseudogene. CDR3 length: 16 residues. This CDR3 is CASSKGPRKEVYGYTF. The CDR3, as DNA: TGTGCCAGCAGCAAAGGGCCCAGAAAAGAGGTCTATGGCTACACCTTC.

The V call is TRBV29-1, the J call TRBJ2-3, with TRBD2 identical over 11 bases. The CDR3 is made up of 14 amino acids. Trimming took 4 bases from V and 3 from J; bases not matched to a gene: 3. Looked up from germline, CDR1 is SQVTM and CDR2 is ANQGSEA. In DNA, the CDR3 is TGCAGCGTTGGGGGACTAGCGGATACAGATACGCAGTATTTT. This gives the protein CSVGGLADTDTQYF.